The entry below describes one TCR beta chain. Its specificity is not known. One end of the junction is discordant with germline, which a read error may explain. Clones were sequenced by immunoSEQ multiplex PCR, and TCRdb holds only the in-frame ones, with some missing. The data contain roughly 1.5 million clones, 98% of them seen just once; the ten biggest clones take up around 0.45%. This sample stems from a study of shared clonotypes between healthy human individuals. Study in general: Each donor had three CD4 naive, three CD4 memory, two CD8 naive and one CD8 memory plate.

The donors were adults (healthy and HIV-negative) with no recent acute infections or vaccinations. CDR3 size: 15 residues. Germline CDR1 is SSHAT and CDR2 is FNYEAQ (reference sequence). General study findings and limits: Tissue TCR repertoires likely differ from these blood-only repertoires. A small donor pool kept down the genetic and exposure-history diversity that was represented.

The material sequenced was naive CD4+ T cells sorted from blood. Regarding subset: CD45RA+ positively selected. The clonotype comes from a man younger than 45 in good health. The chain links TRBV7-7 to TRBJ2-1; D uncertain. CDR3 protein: CASSPGLGSYNEQFF. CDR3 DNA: TGTGCTAGCAGCCCCGGTTTGGGCTCCTACAATGAGCAGTTCTTC.